This TCR beta chain was documented in a study of beta chain features in type 1 diabetes. The CDR3 extends over 14 amino acids. V was cut by 1 base and J by 5 bases, with 11 bases left in between. Germline CDR1 is MNHEY and CDR2 is SVGAGI. In this sample, this clone turned up many times. All of the isolated RNA was reverse transcribed, so expressed TCRB transcripts were sequenced. Sequencing was performed with immunoSEQ multiplex PCR; in TCRdb, only in-frame clones are kept and a portion is missing. The data hold around 280,000 clones, with 8% observed a single time. This clonotype was sampled from a woman aged 18-29 years in good health. V usage is TRBV6-5 and J usage is TRBJ1-1; possible D gene TRBD1, 6 bases. Material: central memory CD4+ T cells from blood. CDR3 DNA sequence: TGTGCCAGCAGTTACTTCCCTCAGGGGACTGAAGCTTTCTTT. This sequence encodes CASSYFPQGTEAFF.